The rows below give T cell receptor beta chains drawn from one sample of a study of glioma-infiltrating T cells after dendritic cell vaccination. The repertoire was sequenced with immunoSEQ multiplex PCR; TCRdb's copy has only in-frame clones and lacks some. There are about 99,000 clones in the sample; around 80% occur only once, and 5% to 7% lies in the top ten. Source: blood, taken after dendritic cell vaccination. Receptor source: a human donor with glioblastoma. Both conserved end residues are part of each CDR3. Each record gives: clone size, V gene, CDR3 protein. Size values are once, few and many counts, or a class for expanded clones, and some rows have none.

size: .; V: TRBV6-4; CDR3: CAASGPGANVLTF
size: .; V: TRBV30; CDR3: CAWRGGARINEKLFF
size: .; V: TRBV4-2; CDR3: CASSQDRTGNTEAFF
size: .; V: TRBV29-1; CDR3: CSVEVRGQGLVAFF
size: .; V: TRBV15; CDR3: CATSFRGLAGLDTQYF
size: .; V: TRBV15; CDR3: CATSRDWARNQPQHF
size: .; V: TRBV4-2; CDR3: CASSTGGGPQHF
size: .; V: TRBV6-1; CDR3: CASRSGIMNTEAFF
size: .; V: TRBV5-1; CDR3: CASSLNPGQGSGANVLTF
size: .; V: TRBV6-1; CDR3: CASSGSPGQGRVETQYF
size: .; V: TRBV5-1; CDR3: CASSFDRGINTGELFF
size: .; V: TRBV5-1; CDR3: CASSSGQVGSGNTIYF
size: .; V: TRBV6-1; CDR3: CASSLGQVITDTQYF
size: .; V: TRBV6-1; CDR3: CASRKDSYEQYF
size: .; V: TRBV7-6; CDR3: CASSSYPAGSGANVLTF
size: .; V: TRBV9; CDR3: CASSSLAGGQDTQYF
size: once; V: TRBV18; CDR3: CASSPGGFRDYGYTF
size: .; V: TRBV6-5; CDR3: CASSYLIRGEAFF
size: .; V: TRBV10-3; CDR3: CAISVGTGSYEQYF
size: .; V: TRBV7-9; CDR3: CASSFGTGGHEQYF
size: few; V: TRBV11-1; CDR3: CASSLAPIQGRETQYF
size: .; V: TRBV6-5; CDR3: CASSYEGAGGYTF
size: few; V: TRBV7-9; CDR3: CASTLTELTYGYTF